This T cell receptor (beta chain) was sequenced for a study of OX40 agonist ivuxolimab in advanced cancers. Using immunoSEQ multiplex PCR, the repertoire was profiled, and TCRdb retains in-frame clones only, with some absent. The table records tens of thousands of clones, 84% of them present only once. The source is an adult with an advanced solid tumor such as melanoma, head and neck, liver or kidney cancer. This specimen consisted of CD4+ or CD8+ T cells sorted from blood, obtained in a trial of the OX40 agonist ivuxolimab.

The CDR3: CASSLAGLALQNEQFF. The CDR3, as DNA: TGCGCCAGCAGCTTGGCCGGACTAGCGCTACAGAATGAGCAGTTCTTC. This rearrangement joins TRBV5-1 to TRBJ2-1, with 9 nucleotides matching TRBD2. The germline CDR1 and CDR2 sequences are SGHRS and YFSETQ. CDR3 length: 16 residues. V shed 0 bases, J shed 7 bases, and the junction held 8 bases outside the gene matches. Full variable domain (remainder filled in from reference TRBV5-1 and TRBJ2-1): KAGVTQTPRYLIKTRGQQVTLSCSPISGHRSVSWYQQTPGQGLQFLFEYFSETQRNKGNFPGRFSGRQFSNSRSEMNVSTLELGDSALYLCASSLAGLALQNEQFFGPGTRLTVL.